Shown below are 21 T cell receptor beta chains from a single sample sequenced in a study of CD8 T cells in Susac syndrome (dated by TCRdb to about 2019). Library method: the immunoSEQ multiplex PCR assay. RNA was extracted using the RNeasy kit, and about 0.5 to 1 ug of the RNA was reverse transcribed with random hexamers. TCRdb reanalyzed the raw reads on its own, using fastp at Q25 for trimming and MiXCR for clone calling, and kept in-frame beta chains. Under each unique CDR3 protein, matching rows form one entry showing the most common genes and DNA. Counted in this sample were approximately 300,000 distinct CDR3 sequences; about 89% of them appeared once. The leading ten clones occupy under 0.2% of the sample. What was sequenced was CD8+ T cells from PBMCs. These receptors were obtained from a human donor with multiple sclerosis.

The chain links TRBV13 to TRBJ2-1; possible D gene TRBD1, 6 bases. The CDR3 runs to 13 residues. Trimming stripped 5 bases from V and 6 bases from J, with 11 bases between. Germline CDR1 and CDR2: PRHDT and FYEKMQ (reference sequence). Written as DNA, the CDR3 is TGTGCCAGCAGCCCCAGGGACACCAATGAGCAGTTCTTC. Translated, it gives CASSPRDTNEQFF.

The CDR3 here is CASSSGPGGMMYEQYF. As DNA, the CDR3 is TGTGCCAGCAGCTCAGGGCCAGGGGGGATGATGTACGAGCAGTACTTC. The V and J genes are TRBV7-9 and TRBJ2-7; maybe TRBD1 (7 bases). The CDR3 extends over 16 amino acids. V was cut by 4 bases and J by 4 bases, with 20 bases left in between. The V gene's germline CDR1 is SEHNR and CDR2 FQNEAQ (reference sequence).

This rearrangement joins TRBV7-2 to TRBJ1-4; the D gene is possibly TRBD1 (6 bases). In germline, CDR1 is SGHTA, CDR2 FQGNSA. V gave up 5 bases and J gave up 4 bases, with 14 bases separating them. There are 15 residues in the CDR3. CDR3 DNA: TGTGCCAGCAGCCCCCGGACAGCCGATAATGAAAAACTGTTTTTT. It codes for CASSPRTADNEKLFF.

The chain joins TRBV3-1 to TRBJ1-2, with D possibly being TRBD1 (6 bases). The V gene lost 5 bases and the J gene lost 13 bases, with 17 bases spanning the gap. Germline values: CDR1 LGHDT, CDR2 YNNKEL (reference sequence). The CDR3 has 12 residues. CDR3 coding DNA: TGTGCCAGCAGCGAGACACAGGGTTACCCCACCTTC. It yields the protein CASSETQGYPTF.

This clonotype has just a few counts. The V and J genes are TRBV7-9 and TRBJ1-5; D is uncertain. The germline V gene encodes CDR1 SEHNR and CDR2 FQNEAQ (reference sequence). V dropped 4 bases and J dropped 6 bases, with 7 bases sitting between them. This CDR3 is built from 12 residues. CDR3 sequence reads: CASSSTGQPQHF. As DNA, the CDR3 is TGTGCCAGCAGCTCTACGGGTCAGCCCCAGCATTTT.

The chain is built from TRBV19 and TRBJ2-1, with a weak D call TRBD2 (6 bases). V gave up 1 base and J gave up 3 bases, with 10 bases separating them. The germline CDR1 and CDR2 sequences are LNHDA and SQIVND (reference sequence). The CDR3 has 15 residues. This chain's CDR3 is CASSIVGGVYNEQFF. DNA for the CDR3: TGTGCCAGTAGTATAGTTGGCGGGGTCTACAATGAGCAGTTCTTC.

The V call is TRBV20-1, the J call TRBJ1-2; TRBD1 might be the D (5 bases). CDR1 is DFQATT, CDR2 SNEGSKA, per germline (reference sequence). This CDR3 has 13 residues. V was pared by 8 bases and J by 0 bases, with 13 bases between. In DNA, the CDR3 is TGCAGTTCGCCGGGGGAAGCTAACTATGGCTACACCTTC. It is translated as CSSPGEANYGYTF.

This CDR3 is CASSEPRTVGDEQFF. CDR3 DNA sequence: TGTGCCAGCAGTGAACCCAGGACGGTTGGCGATGAGCAGTTCTTC. The chain has TRBV2 and TRBJ2-1; the D is unclear. CDR1 is SNHLY, CDR2 FYNNEI, per germline. With 2 bases removed from V and 8 bases from J, the gap between germline ends came to 16 bases. There are 15 residues in the CDR3. Based on the CDR3 plus reference TRBV2 and TRBJ2-1, the full variable domain is EPEVTQTPSHQVTQMGQEVILRCVPISNHLYFYWYRQILGQKVEFLVSFYNNEISEKSEIFDDQFSVERPDGSNFTLKIRSTKLEDSAMYFCASSEPRTVGDEQFFGPGTRLTVL.

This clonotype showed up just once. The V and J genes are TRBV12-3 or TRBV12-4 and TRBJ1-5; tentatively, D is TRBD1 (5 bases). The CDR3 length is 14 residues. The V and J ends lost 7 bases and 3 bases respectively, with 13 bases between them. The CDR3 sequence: CASTLGAVNQPQHF. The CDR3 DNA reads TGTGCCAGCACCCTTGGGGCAGTCAATCAGCCCCAGCATTTT.

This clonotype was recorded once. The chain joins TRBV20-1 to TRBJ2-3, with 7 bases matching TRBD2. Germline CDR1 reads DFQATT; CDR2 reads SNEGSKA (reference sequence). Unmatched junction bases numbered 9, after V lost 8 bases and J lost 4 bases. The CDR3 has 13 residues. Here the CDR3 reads CSTHGGMADTQYF. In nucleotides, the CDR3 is TGCAGTACTCACGGGGGGATGGCAGATACGCAGTATTTT.

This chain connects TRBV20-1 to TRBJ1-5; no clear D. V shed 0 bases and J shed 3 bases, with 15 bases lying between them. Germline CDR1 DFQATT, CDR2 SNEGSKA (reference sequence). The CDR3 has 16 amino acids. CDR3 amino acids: CSARDKFDIVNQPQHF. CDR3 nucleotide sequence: TGCAGTGCTAGAGATAAATTCGACATAGTCAATCAGCCCCAGCATTTT.

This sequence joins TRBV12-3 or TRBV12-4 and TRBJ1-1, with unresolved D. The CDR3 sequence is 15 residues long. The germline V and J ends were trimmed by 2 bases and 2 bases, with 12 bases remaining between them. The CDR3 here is CASSLSSPSNTEAFF. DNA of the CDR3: TGTGCCAGCAGTTTATCGTCCCCTAGCAACACTGAAGCTTTCTTT.

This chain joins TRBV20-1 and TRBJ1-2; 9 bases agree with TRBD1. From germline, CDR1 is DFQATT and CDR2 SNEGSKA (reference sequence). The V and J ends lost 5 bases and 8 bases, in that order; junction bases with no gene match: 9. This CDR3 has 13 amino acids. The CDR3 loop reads CSAPGQGLTGYTF. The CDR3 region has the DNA TGCAGTGCTCCGGGACAGGGTCTAACGGGCTACACCTTC.

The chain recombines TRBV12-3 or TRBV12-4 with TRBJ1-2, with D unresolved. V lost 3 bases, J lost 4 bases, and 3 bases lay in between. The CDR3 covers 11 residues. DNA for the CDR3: TGTGCCAGCAGTTTCGGCTATGGCTACACCTTC. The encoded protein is CASSFGYGYTF.

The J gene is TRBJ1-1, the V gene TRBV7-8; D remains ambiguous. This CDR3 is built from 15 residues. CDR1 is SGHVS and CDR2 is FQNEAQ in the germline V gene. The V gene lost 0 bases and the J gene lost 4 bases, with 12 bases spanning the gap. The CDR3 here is CASSLAGAVGTEAFF. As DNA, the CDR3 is TGTGCCAGCAGCTTAGCGGGCGCCGTGGGCACTGAAGCTTTCTTT.

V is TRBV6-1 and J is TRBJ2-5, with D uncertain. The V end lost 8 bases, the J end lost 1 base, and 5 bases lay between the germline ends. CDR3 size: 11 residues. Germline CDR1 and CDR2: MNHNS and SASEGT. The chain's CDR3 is CASYLQETQYF. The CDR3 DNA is TGTGCCAGCTACCTCCAAGAGACCCAGTACTTC.

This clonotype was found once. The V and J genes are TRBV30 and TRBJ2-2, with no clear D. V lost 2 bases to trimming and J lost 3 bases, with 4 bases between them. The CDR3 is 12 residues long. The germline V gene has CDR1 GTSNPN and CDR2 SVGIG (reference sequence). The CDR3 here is CAWSPHTGELFF. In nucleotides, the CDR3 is TGTGCCTGGAGTCCGCACACCGGGGAGCTGTTTTTT.

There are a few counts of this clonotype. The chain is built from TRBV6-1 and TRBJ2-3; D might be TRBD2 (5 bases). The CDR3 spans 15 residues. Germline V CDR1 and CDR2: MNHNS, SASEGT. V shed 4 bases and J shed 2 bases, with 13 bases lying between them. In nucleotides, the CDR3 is TGTGCCAGCAGTGCCCGAGCGGAGGCCACAGATACGCAGTATTTT. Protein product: CASSARAEATDTQYF.

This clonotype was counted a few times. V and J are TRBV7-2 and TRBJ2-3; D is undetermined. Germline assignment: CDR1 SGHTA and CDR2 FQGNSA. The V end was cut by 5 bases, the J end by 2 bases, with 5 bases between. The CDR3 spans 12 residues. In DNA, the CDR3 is TGTGCCAGCAGCCAACCCACAGATACGCAGTATTTT. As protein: CASSQPTDTQYF.

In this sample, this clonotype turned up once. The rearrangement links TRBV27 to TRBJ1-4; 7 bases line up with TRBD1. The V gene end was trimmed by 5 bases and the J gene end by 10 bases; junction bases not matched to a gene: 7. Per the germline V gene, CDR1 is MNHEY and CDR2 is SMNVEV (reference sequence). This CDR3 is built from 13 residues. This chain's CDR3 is CASSPGGAGKLFF. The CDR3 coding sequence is TGTGCCAGCAGTCCAGGGGGAGCGGGAAAACTGTTTTTT.

CDR3 protein: CASSDSPSGNGELFF. CDR3 sequence (DNA): TGTGCCAGCAGTGACTCGCCCTCAGGGAACGGGGAGCTGTTTTTT. V gene TRBV6-4 combines with J gene TRBJ2-2, with D possibly TRBD1 on 5 matching bases. CDR3 size: 15 residues. The germline CDR1 and CDR2 sequences are MRHNA and SNTAGT. V gave up 0 bases and J gave up 7 bases, with 12 bases separating them.